The rows below give T cell receptor beta chains drawn from one sample of a study of blood T cell repertoires in COVID-19. Here immunoSEQ multiplex PCR was the method, and the copy in TCRdb shows in-frame clones only, minus some. The sample has fewer than 60,000 clones; about 85% are singletons. Sequenced material: peripheral blood. All receptors derive from a man between 70 and 80 years old with active COVID-19. The CDR3 runs from the conserved cysteine through the conserved F or W. Fields, in order: CDR3 protein, CDR3 DNA, D gene, CDR3 length, V gene, clone size, J gene. D genes are given only for firm matches. A row's size may be missing; if present it is once, few, many or a size class.

CDR3 protein: CASSSSNTGGTEAFF; CDR3 DNA: TGTGCCAGTAGTTCTTCTAATACAGGGGGCACTGAAGCTTTCTTT; D gene: TRBD1; CDR3 length: 15; V gene: TRBV19; clone size: -; J gene: TRBJ1-1
CDR3 protein: CSVLPTGSSTDTQYF; CDR3 DNA: TGCAGCGTCCTCCCGACAGGATCTAGCACAGATACGCAGTATTTT; D gene: -; CDR3 length: 15; V gene: TRBV29-1; clone size: -; J gene: TRBJ2-3
CDR3 protein: CASSQDLSFSYEQYF; CDR3 DNA: TGCGCCAGCAGCCAAGATTTGAGTTTCTCCTACGAGCAGTACTTC; D gene: -; CDR3 length: 15; V gene: TRBV4-1; clone size: -; J gene: TRBJ2-7
CDR3 protein: CASSPPGTSGGQYF; CDR3 DNA: TGTGCCAGCTCACCCCCCGGGACTAGCGGAGGGCAGTACTTC; D gene: TRBD2; CDR3 length: 14; V gene: TRBV18; clone size: -; J gene: TRBJ2-7
CDR3 protein: CSASNGQQYNSPLHF; CDR3 DNA: TGCAGTGCTAGTAACGGACAGCAATATAATTCACCCCTCCACTTT; D gene: -; CDR3 length: 15; V gene: TRBV20-1; clone size: -; J gene: TRBJ1-6
CDR3 protein: CASSMGGTVSSEAFF; CDR3 DNA: TGTGCCAGTAGTATGGGAGGCACCGTTAGCTCTGAAGCTTTCTTT; D gene: -; CDR3 length: 15; V gene: TRBV19; clone size: -; J gene: TRBJ1-1
CDR3 protein: CASSPRGPQRQGLPPLEQYF; CDR3 DNA: TGTGCCAGCTCACCACGGGGGCCCCAAAGGCAGGGACTACCCCCGCTCGAGCAGTACTTC; D gene: -; CDR3 length: 20; V gene: TRBV18; clone size: -; J gene: TRBJ2-7
CDR3 protein: CASSRGTGRHQPQHF; CDR3 DNA: TGTGCCAGCAGTCGTGGGACAGGGAGACATCAGCCCCAGCATTTT; D gene: TRBD1; CDR3 length: 15; V gene: TRBV6-2/TRBV6-3; clone size: -; J gene: TRBJ1-5
CDR3 protein: CASSFGQVFEQYF; CDR3 DNA: TGTGCCAGCAGCTTTGGACAGGTCTTCGAGCAGTACTTC; D gene: TRBD1; CDR3 length: 13; V gene: TRBV5-6; clone size: -; J gene: TRBJ2-7
CDR3 protein: CASSQGDTANYEQYF; CDR3 DNA: TGCGCCAGCAGCCAAGGAGACACGGCGAACTACGAGCAGTACTTC; D gene: -; CDR3 length: 15; V gene: TRBV4-1; clone size: -; J gene: TRBJ2-7
CDR3 protein: CASRPRQAPEETQYF; CDR3 DNA: TGTGCCAGCAGGCCCCGACAGGCGCCCGAAGAGACCCAGTACTTC; D gene: -; CDR3 length: 15; V gene: TRBV5-4; clone size: -; J gene: TRBJ2-5
CDR3 protein: CASSLDLGVSTDTQYF; CDR3 DNA: TGTGCCAGCAGCTTAGATCTGGGCGTTAGCACAGATACGCAGTATTTT; D gene: -; CDR3 length: 16; V gene: TRBV11-2; clone size: few; J gene: TRBJ2-3
CDR3 protein: CASTPGAGYEQYF; CDR3 DNA: TGTGCCAGCACCCCCGGAGCTGGGTACGAGCAGTACTTC; D gene: -; CDR3 length: 13; V gene: TRBV12-3/TRBV12-4; clone size: -; J gene: TRBJ2-7
CDR3 protein: CASSQTGTGGSNQPQHF; CDR3 DNA: TGTGCCAGCAGCCAGACCGGGACAGGGGGAAGCAATCAGCCCCAGCATTTT; D gene: TRBD1; CDR3 length: 17; V gene: TRBV5-5; clone size: -; J gene: TRBJ1-5
CDR3 protein: CASSTTGLSQPQHF; CDR3 DNA: TGCGCCAGCAGTACCACAGGGCTGAGCCAGCCCCAGCATTTT; D gene: -; CDR3 length: 14; V gene: TRBV5-1; clone size: -; J gene: TRBJ1-5
CDR3 protein: CASSLRQAANYGYTF; CDR3 DNA: TGCGCCAGCAGCTTACGGCAGGCCGCTAACTATGGCTACACCTTC; D gene: -; CDR3 length: 15; V gene: TRBV4-1; clone size: -; J gene: TRBJ1-2
CDR3 protein: CASSYSRLGGYTF; CDR3 DNA: TGTGCCAGCAGTTATTCCCGGCTGGGCGGCTACACCTTC; D gene: -; CDR3 length: 13; V gene: TRBV6-2/TRBV6-3; clone size: -; J gene: TRBJ1-2
CDR3 protein: CASSRPRLASGGYNEQFF; CDR3 DNA: TGTGCCAGCAGCCGCCCCAGATTAGCCAGCGGGGGGTACAATGAGCAGTTCTTC; D gene: TRBD2; CDR3 length: 18; V gene: TRBV7-2; clone size: -; J gene: TRBJ2-1
CDR3 protein: CASSLWSTGSSYNEQFF; CDR3 DNA: TGTGCCAGCAGCTTATGGTCGACTGGGAGCTCCTACAATGAGCAGTTCTTC; D gene: -; CDR3 length: 17; V gene: TRBV7-6; clone size: -; J gene: TRBJ2-1
CDR3 protein: CASIHRDHGYTF; CDR3 DNA: TGTGCCAGTATTCACAGGGATCATGGCTACACCTTC; D gene: -; CDR3 length: 12; V gene: TRBV19; clone size: -; J gene: TRBJ1-2
CDR3 protein: CASSGSGGEFSEQFF; CDR3 DNA: TGTGCCAGCAGCGGTAGCGGGGGGGAGTTTAGTGAGCAGTTCTTC; D gene: TRBD2; CDR3 length: 15; V gene: TRBV6-2/TRBV6-3; clone size: -; J gene: TRBJ2-1
CDR3 protein: CAIGQVQETQYF; CDR3 DNA: TGTGCCATTGGGCAGGTCCAAGAGACCCAGTACTTC; D gene: -; CDR3 length: 12; V gene: TRBV10-3; clone size: -; J gene: TRBJ2-5
CDR3 protein: CASSPKPDRAYEQFF; CDR3 DNA: TGTGCCAGCTCGCCAAAACCGGACAGGGCTTATGAGCAGTTCTTC; D gene: TRBD1; CDR3 length: 15; V gene: TRBV18; clone size: -; J gene: TRBJ2-1
CDR3 protein: CASSLSRVGNQPQHF; CDR3 DNA: TGTGCCAGCAGTTTATCCAGGGTGGGCAATCAGCCCCAGCATTTT; D gene: -; CDR3 length: 15; V gene: TRBV27; clone size: -; J gene: TRBJ1-5
CDR3 protein: CASSLVRSNEQFF; CDR3 DNA: TGTGCCAGCAGTTTAGTGCGGTCCAATGAGCAGTTCTTC; D gene: -; CDR3 length: 13; V gene: TRBV28; clone size: -; J gene: TRBJ2-1
CDR3 protein: CASCREGNQPQHF; CDR3 DNA: TGTGCCAGCTGTCGGGAGGGCAATCAGCCCCAGCATTTT; D gene: -; CDR3 length: 13; V gene: TRBV2; clone size: -; J gene: TRBJ1-5
CDR3 protein: CASSDRGANTGELFF; CDR3 DNA: TGTGCCAGCAGCGACAGGGGTGCGAACACCGGGGAGCTGTTTTTT; D gene: TRBD1; CDR3 length: 15; V gene: TRBV9; clone size: -; J gene: TRBJ2-2
CDR3 protein: CASSGDRMKLFF; CDR3 DNA: TGTGCCAGCAGTGGGGACAGGATGAAACTGTTTTTT; D gene: TRBD1; CDR3 length: 12; V gene: TRBV2; clone size: -; J gene: TRBJ1-4
CDR3 protein: CASRVADTQYF; CDR3 DNA: TGTGCCAGCCGAGTGGCAGATACGCAGTATTTT; D gene: -; CDR3 length: 11; V gene: TRBV6-5; clone size: -; J gene: TRBJ2-3
CDR3 protein: CATSDRTAGAYNEQFF; CDR3 DNA: TGTGCCACCAGTGACCGCACAGCGGGGGCCTACAATGAGCAGTTCTTC; D gene: TRBD2; CDR3 length: 16; V gene: TRBV24-1; clone size: -; J gene: TRBJ2-1
CDR3 protein: CAWSLRGTGKYQPQHF; CDR3 DNA: TGTGCCTGGAGTCTCCGGGGAACGGGGAAGTATCAGCCCCAGCATTTT; D gene: -; CDR3 length: 16; V gene: TRBV30; clone size: -; J gene: TRBJ1-5
CDR3 protein: CATSRGPLGAGSTDTQYF; CDR3 DNA: TGTGCCACCAGCAGAGGCCCACTAGGGGCGGGGAGCACAGATACGCAGTATTTT; D gene: -; CDR3 length: 18; V gene: TRBV15; clone size: -; J gene: TRBJ2-3
CDR3 protein: CASSQVLQQETQYF; CDR3 DNA: TGTGCCAGCAGCCAAGTGTTACAGCAAGAGACCCAGTACTTC; D gene: -; CDR3 length: 14; V gene: TRBV4-2; clone size: -; J gene: TRBJ2-5
CDR3 protein: CASSHQGRGGGIQYF; CDR3 DNA: TGTGCCAGCAGCCACCAGGGACGGGGAGGGGGCATTCAGTACTTC; D gene: -; CDR3 length: 15; V gene: TRBV7-9; clone size: few; J gene: TRBJ2-4
CDR3 protein: CASSQTTVLGGKLFF; CDR3 DNA: TGTGCCAGCAGCCAAACGACAGTCTTGGGGGGGAAACTGTTTTTT; D gene: -; CDR3 length: 15; V gene: TRBV4-2; clone size: -; J gene: TRBJ1-4